Sequencing of this TCR beta chain was carried out in a study of CD8+ T cells in alopecia areata. Study conclusions and caveats: Greater clonality was observed in lesional scalp samples, especially alopecia totalis/universalis, versus normal scalp. Clarity of TCR sharing across patients fell short of that in mice, possibly HLA-related.

A remark on this clone: Antigen: not known.

The CDR3 contains 15 residues. From germline, CDR1 is SGHDT and CDR2 YYEEEE. Trimming left V 3 bases short and J 0 bases short, with 12 bases between. Sorted populations comprised CD4+ and CD8+ T cells obtained from PBMCs. Investigators isolated RNA and reverse transcribed it into cDNA to act as the sequencing template. Sequenced by immunoSEQ multiplex PCR; TCRdb stores in-frame clones only, minus some. This repertoire shows over 150,000 clones, about 61% found once; its top ten account for approximately 4.9%. The chain has TRBV5-6 and TRBJ2-5; D is possibly TRBD1 (6 bases). The specimen was CD8+ T cells sorted from blood. The origin of this receptor is a human donor in good health. The CDR3 nucleotides are TGTGCCAGCAGCTATGGACAGATGTACCAAGAGACCCAGTACTTC. Amino acid sequence: CASSYGQMYQETQYF.